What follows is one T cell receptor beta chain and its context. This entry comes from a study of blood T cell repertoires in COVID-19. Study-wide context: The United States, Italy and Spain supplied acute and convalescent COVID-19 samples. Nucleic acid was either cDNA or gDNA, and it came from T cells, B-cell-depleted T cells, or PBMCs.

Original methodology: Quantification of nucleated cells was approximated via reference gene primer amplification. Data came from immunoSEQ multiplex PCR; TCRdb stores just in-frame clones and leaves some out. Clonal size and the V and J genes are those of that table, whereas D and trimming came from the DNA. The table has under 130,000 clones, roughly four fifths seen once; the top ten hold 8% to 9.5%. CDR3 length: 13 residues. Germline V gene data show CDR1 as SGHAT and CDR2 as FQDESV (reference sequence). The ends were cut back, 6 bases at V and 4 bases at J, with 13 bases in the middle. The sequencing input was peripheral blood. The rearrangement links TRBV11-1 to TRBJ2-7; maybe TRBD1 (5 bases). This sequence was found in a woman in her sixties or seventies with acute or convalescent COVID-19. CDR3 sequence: CASSWAQGYEQYF. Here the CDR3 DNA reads TGTGCCAGCAGTTGGGCGCAGGGTTACGAGCAGTACTTC.